Detailed here is one T cell receptor (beta chain). Its specificity is unknown. Genes and germline are mouse. The read is 1 residue too short to cover the CDR3 end, so that end is filled in from the germline J gene. The germline V gene encodes CDR1 LGHNA and CDR2 YNLKQL (reference sequence). V gave up 0 bases and J gave up 7 bases; unmatched junction bases: 5. This CDR3 is 14 amino acids long. Sequenced by immunoSEQ multiplex PCR; TCRdb stores in-frame clones only, minus some. The sample comprises 40,000 to 50,000 clones, approximately 70% of which are singletons, and around 0.5% rests with the top ten. The data belong to a study of tissue T cells after allogeneic stem cell transplantation. Overall study results and limits: Across patients, clones rarely overlapped, yet motif clusters were shared tissue-specifically. This small cohort was clinically heterogeneous, and sampling depth was a limitation. Within patients, tissue anatomy strongly shaped TCR repertoire composition.

Sequencing input: sorted cells pooled from one or two spleens. The chain employs TRBV5 and TRBJ2-7; 8 bases are a match to TRBD1. The TCR originated in a pool of C57BL/6 mice in good health. The CDR3 DNA, read in part, is TGTGCCAGCAGCCAAGACCAGGGGGCCGGGGAACAGTAC. It specifies CASSQDQGAGEQY. The full-length CDR3 reads as CASSQDQGAGEQYF.